This T cell receptor beta chain was sequenced in a study of cytomegalovirus exposure and HLA in healthy donors. Trimming took off 8 bases at V and 1 base at J, with 14 bases between the two ends. This CDR3 has 13 residues. In germline, CDR1 is SQVTM, CDR2 ANQGSEA. 13 Jbeta primers and 60 Vbeta primers were used for the PCR. The method was immunoSEQ multiplex PCR; TCRdb's version includes in-frame clones alone and lacks a portion of them. The table has about 130,000 clones, more than 75% seen once; the top ten hold roughly 1.5%. As concerns this clone: What it recognizes is unknown.

Study conclusions and caveats: Some TCR beta chains (164 of them) were listed as cytomegalovirus-associated.

This sequence originates from a female donor in good health and CMV-seronegative. The chain is built from TRBV29-1 and TRBJ1-1; D is undetermined. What was sequenced was PBMCs. Written as DNA, the CDR3 is TGCAGCCTCCACCCGACTGGGAACACTGAAGCTTTCTTT. The encoded protein is CSLHPTGNTEAFF.